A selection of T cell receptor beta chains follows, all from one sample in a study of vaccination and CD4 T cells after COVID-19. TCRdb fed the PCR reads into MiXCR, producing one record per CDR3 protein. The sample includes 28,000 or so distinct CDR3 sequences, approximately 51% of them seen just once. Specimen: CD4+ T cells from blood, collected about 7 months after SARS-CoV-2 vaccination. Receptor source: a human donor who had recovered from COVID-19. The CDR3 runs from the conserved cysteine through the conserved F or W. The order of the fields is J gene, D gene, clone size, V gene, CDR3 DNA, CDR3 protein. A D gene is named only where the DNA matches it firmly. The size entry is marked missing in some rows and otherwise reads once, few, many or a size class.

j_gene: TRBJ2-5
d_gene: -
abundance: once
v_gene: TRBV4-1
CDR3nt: TGCGCCAGCAGCCTTGCCTCTTGGGGTGGGGAGACCCAGTACTTC
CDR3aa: CASSLASWGGETQYF

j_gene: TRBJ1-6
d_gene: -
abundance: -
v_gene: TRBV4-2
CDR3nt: TGTGCCAGCAGCCCCCGGGCCGTTAATTCACCCCTCCACTTT
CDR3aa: CASSPRAVNSPLHF

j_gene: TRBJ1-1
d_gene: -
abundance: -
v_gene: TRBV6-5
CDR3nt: TGTGCCAGCAGTTACAGCAGGGGGAACACTGAAGCTTTCTTT
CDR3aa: CASSYSRGNTEAFF

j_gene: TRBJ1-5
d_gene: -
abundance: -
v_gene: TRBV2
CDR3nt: TGTGCCAGCAGTACCGTGGCGTCTCAGCCCCAGCATTTT
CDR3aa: CASSTVASQPQHF

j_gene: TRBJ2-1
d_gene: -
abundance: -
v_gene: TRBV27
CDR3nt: TGTGCCAGCAGTGTATATGGAACCTACAATGAGCAGTTCTTC
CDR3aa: CASSVYGTYNEQFF

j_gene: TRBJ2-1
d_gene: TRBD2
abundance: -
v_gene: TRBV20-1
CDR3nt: TGCAGTGCTAAACTAGCGGCCCAAATCATTAATGAGCAGTTCTTC
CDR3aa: CSAKLAAQIINEQFF

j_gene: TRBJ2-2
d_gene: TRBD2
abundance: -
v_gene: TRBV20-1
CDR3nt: TGCAGTGCTAGAGCAGGGCGGGAGGCCTCCGGGGAGCTGTTTTTT
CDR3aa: CSARAGREASGELFF

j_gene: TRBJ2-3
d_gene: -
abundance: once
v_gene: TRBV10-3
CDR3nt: TGTGCCATCGGCCAGGGAAGGTTCACAGATACGCAGTATTTT
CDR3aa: CAIGQGRFTDTQYF

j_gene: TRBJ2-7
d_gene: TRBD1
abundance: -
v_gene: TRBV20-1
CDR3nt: TGCAGTGCTAGACAGATCCGGACAGGGGGCTGGACCTACGAGCAGTACTTC
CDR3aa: CSARQIRTGGWTYEQYF

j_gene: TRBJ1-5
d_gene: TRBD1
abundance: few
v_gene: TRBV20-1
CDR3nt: TGCAGTGCTAGAATCAGGAGGGTTATTGGGGACAGGGGGCTTGGACAGCCCCAGCATTTT
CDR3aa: CSARIRRVIGDRGLGQPQHF

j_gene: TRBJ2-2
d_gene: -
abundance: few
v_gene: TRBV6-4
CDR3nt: TGTGCCAGCAGTGAGCGGGACACCGGGGAGCTGTTTTTT
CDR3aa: CASSERDTGELFF

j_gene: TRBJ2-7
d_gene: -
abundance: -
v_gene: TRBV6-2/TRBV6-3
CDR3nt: TGTGCCAGCAGCTACGGAGGGCGTTCTTACGAGCAGTACTTC
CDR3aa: CASSYGGRSYEQYF

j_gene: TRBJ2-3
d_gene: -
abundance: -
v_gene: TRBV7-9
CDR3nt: TGTGCCAGCAGCTTTGTGGTCGCTAGCGTCACAGATACGCAGTATTTT
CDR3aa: CASSFVVASVTDTQYF

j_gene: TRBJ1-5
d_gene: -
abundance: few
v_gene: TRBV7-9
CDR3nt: TGTGCCAGCAGCTTATCGACAGGCAATCAGCCCCAGCATTTT
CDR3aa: CASSLSTGNQPQHF

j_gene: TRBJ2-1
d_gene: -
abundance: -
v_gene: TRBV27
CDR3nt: TGTGCCAGCAGTGCCGGGTCCGCGTACAATGAGCAGTTCTTC
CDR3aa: CASSAGSAYNEQFF

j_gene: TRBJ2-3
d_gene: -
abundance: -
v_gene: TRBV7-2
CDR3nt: TGTGCCAGCAGCCGAAGAGGAGGTCACACTAGCACAGATACGCAGTATTTT
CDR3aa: CASSRRGGHTSTDTQYF

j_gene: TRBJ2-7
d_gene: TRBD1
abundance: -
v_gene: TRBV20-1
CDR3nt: TGCAGTGCTAGAGATTACCGACAGGGGGTGTCCTACGAGCAGTACTTC
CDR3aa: CSARDYRQGVSYEQYF

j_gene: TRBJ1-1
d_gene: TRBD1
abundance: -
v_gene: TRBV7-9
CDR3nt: TGTGCCAGCAGACCTAGACAGGGGCGGACTGAAGCTTTCTTT
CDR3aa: CASRPRQGRTEAFF

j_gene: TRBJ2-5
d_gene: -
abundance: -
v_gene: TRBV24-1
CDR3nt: TGTGCCACCAGTGATCCGCTAGATTTGGTCGAGACCCAGTACTTC
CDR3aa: CATSDPLDLVETQYF

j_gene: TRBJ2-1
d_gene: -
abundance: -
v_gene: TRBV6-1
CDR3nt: TGTGCCAGCAGTGTTCTCTACAATGAGCAGTTCTTC
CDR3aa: CASSVLYNEQFF

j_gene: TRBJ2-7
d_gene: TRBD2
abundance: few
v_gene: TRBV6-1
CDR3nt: TGTGCCAGCAGCCGCTATCTAGCGGGAACCTACGAGCAGTACTTC
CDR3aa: CASSRYLAGTYEQYF

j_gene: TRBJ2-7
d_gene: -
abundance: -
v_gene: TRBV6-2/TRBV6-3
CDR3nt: TGTGCCAGCAGTTTGGGGGAATCCCACGAGCAGTACTTC
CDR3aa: CASSLGESHEQYF

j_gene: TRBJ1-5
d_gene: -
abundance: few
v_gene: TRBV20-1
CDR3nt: TGCAGTGCTAGCAATTTATTAAATAGCAATCAGCCCCAGCATTTT
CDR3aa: CSASNLLNSNQPQHF

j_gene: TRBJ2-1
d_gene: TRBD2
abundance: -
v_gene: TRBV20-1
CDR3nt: TGCAGTCCGACTAGCGGGAGCCGCGATGAGCAGTTCTTC
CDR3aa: CSPTSGSRDEQFF

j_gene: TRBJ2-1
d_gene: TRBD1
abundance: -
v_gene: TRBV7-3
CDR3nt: TGTGCCAGCAGCCGGGACAGGGCTAATGAGCAGTTCTTC
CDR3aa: CASSRDRANEQFF

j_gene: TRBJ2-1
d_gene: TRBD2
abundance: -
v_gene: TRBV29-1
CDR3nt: TGCAGCGTTATGGGGGAGGGCTTGTCCTACAATGAGCAGTTCTTC
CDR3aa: CSVMGEGLSYNEQFF

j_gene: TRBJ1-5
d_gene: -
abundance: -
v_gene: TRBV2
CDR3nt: TGTGCCAGCAGTGATCGGCAGGCTAACAATCAGCCCCAGCATTTT
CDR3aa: CASSDRQANNQPQHF

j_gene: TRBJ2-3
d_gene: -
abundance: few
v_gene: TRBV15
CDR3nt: TGTGCCACCAGCTCACTAGCTAGCACAGATACGCAGTATTTT
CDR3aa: CATSSLASTDTQYF

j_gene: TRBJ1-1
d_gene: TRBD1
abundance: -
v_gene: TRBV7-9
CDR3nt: TGTGCCAGCAGCTCCCGACAGGGGACTGAAGCTTTCTTT
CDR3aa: CASSSRQGTEAFF

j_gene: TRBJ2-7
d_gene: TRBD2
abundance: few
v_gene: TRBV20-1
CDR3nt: TGCAGTGCTAGAGGAGGGGGCCGGCGGGCTAGCGGGAGCTCTGGGACCTACGAGCAGTACTTC
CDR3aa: CSARGGGRRASGSSGTYEQYF

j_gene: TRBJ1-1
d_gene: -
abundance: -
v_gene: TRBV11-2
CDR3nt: TGTGCCAGCAGCATCTATAAACCCGACAGCAACGCTTTCTTT
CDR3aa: CASSIYKPDSNAFF

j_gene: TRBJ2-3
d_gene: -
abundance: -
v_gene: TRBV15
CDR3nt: TGTGCCACCAGCGAGATTGGCGGTATTCGCACAGATACGCAGTATTTT
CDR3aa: CATSEIGGIRTDTQYF

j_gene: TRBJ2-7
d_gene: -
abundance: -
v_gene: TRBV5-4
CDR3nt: TGTGCCAGCAGCTTGGAACAGGACTACGAGCAGTACTTC
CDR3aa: CASSLEQDYEQYF

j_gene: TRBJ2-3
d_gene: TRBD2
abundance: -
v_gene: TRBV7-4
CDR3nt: TGCACCAGCAGCCCGCCCGGACTAGCGGGAGATGAGCATAGCACAGATACGCAGTATTTT
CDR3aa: CTSSPPGLAGDEHSTDTQYF

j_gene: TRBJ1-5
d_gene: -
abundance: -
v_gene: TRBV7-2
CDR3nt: TGTGCCAGCAGCCCAGACCACTCGTCCGGTCCCCAGCATTTT
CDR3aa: CASSPDHSSGPQHF

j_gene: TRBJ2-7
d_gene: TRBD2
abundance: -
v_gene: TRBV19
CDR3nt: TGTGCCAGTAGTATCATTGCGGGAGGGCCTAAAACCTACGAGCAGTACTTC
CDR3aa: CASSIIAGGPKTYEQYF

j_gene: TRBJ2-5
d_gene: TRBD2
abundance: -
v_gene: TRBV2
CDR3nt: TGTGCCAGCAGCCCGAGGACTAGCGGGATGGAGACCCAGTACTTC
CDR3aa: CASSPRTSGMETQYF

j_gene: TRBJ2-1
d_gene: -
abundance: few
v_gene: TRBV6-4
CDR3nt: TGTGCCAGCAGTGCCGAGACAGGCTCCTACAATGAGCAGTTCTTC
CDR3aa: CASSAETGSYNEQFF

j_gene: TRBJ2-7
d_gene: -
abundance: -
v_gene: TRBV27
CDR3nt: TGTGCCAGCAGTCTCGAAGGCCACTACGAGCAGTACTTC
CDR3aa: CASSLEGHYEQYF

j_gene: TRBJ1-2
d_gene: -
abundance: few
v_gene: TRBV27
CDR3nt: TGTGCCAGCAGTTTATCCAGGAACTATGGCTACACCTTC
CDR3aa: CASSLSRNYGYTF

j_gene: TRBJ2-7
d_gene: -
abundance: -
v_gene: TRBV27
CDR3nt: TGTGCCAGCAGCCCATACGGAGGACTACCCTACGAGCAGTACTTC
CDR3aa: CASSPYGGLPYEQYF

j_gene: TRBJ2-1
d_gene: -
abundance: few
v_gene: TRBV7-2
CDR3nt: TGTGCCAGCACCACCACGGGGAGGGGGGTTGAGCAGTTCTTC
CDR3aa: CASTTTGRGVEQFF

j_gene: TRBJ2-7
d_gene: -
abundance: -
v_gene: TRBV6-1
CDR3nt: TGTGCCAGCAGTCAAGCGATCGGGAGCGGAGGCGAGCAGTACTTC
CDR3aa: CASSQAIGSGGEQYF

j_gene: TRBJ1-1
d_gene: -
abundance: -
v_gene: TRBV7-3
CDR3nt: TGTGCCAGCAGCTTACTTAAGGACACTGAAGCTTTCTTT
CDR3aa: CASSLLKDTEAFF

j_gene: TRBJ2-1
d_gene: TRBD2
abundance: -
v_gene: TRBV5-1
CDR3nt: TGCGCCAGCAGTGCCCTAGCGGGAACCTACAATGAGCAGTTCTTC
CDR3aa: CASSALAGTYNEQFF

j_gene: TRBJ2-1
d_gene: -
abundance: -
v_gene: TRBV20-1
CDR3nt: TGCAGTGCCCCTCCCCCCTCGCTCTACTACAATGAGCAGTTCTTC
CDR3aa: CSAPPPSLYYNEQFF

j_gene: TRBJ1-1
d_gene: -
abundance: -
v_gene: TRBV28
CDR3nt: TGTGCCAGCCGAAAAATGGGAGGAGGGTTAACTGAAGCTTTCTTT
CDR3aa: CASRKMGGGLTEAFF

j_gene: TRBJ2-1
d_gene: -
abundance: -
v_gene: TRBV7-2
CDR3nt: TGTGCCAGCAGCTTAGTGGGAAATTTCTACAATGAGCAGTTCTTC
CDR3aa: CASSLVGNFYNEQFF